The source of this T cell receptor (beta chain) is a study of CD4+ T cells in melanoma (dated by TCRdb to about 2022). At the level of the whole study: Neoantigen-specific CD4+ T cells in human melanoma were investigated in the study.

In regard to this clone: Its binding antigen is unknown. Within one base of it there is no much larger clone, and no base qualities were kept.

General findings and caveats noted by the study authors: The report described a correlation between neoantigen-specific CD4+ T cells and the function of CD8+ T cells, macrophages and B cells. Diverse differentiation states were reported to be shown by neoantigen-specific CD4+ T cells in melanoma.

Patients with melanoma were used as donors. To prepare the library, the immunoSEQ multiplex PCR assay was applied. TCRdb obtained this table from immuneACCESS and retained in-frame rearrangements with V and J assigned. These tables miss some clones; where compared with another copy, unresolved V genes account for less than half of the shortfall, and the remainder is unexplained. For this sample there are about 140,000 clones; nearly 95% appear just once. The ten largest clones capture about 1.6% of the sample. The sequence came from a human donor with melanoma.

CDR3 region: CASSPPDIVDIQYF. The DNA reads TGTGCCAGCAGCCCCCCCGATATTGTGGACATTCAGTACTTC. The chain was built from TRBV2 and TRBJ2-4; no D gene call is confident. V sheds 6 bases and J sheds 8 bases, leaving 17 bases between their ends. From its cysteine to its phenylalanine, the CDR3 spans 14 amino acids. The retained sequence is limited to the CDR3, 42 bases, with the frame set at the first base. According to the germline V gene, CDR1 reads SNHLY and CDR2 reads FYNNEI.